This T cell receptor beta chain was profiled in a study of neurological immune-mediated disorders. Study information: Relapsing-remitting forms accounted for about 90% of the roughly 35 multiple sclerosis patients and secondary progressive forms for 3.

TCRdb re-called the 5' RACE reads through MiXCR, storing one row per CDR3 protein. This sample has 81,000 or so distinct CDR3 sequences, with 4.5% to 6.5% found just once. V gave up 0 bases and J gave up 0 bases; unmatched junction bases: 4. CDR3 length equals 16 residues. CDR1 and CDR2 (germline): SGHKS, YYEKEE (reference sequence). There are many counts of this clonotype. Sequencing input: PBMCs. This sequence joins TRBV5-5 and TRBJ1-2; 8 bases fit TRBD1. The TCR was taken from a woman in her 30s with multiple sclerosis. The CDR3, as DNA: TGTGCCAGCAGCTTGGGGGGACAGGCTACTAACTATGGCTACACCTTC. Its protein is CASSLGGQATNYGYTF.